The rows below give T cell receptor beta chains drawn from one sample of a study of cytomegalovirus exposure and HLA in healthy donors. Assay used: immunoSEQ multiplex PCR; TCRdb lists only in-frame clones, some missing. Recorded for this sample: approximately 200,000 clones. Sequencing was performed on PBMCs. These receptor sequences come from a boy younger than 18 in good health and CMV-seronegative. Each CDR3 is given with its conserved first and last residue. The order of the fields is J gene, V gene, CDR3 length, D gene, CDR3 DNA, CDR3 protein. A D gene is named only where the DNA matches it firmly.

>TRBJ1-2|TRBV27|13|TRBD1
TGTGCCAGCGGGGACAGGGAGGGTTATGGCTACACCTTC
CASGDREGYGYTF
>TRBJ1-5|TRBV7-8|16|-
TGTGCCAGCAGCGTGGGGGACATTTTTAGCAATCAGCCCCAGCATTTT
CASSVGDIFSNQPQHF
>TRBJ1-1|TRBV5-1|13|-
TGCGCCAGCAGCTGGGGGGTGAACACTGAAGCTTTCTTT
CASSWGVNTEAFF
>TRBJ1-2|TRBV25-1|12|-
TGTGCCAGCACCACGGGGAACTATGGCTACACCTTC
CASTTGNYGYTF
>TRBJ1-5|TRBV5-8|14|-
TGTGCCAGCAGCCCAGGGAGGACGAGACAGCCCCAGCATTTT
CASSPGRTRQPQHF
>TRBJ2-5|TRBV5-1|16|-
TGCGCCAGCAGCTTGGCCTTACAGGGGGGGACCGAGACCCAGTACTTC
CASSLALQGGTETQYF
>TRBJ1-5|TRBV18|13|-
TGTGCCAGCTCGGGACTTCCCAATCAGCCCCAGCATTTT
CASSGLPNQPQHF
>TRBJ1-2|TRBV5-1|15|-
TGCGCCAGCAGCTGGGGACAAGGGGATACTTATGGCTACACCTTC
CASSWGQGDTYGYTF
>TRBJ2-7|TRBV5-4|15|-
TGTGCCAGCAGCCTATATTCTGTGGGGGGACACGAGCAGTACTTC
CASSLYSVGGHEQYF
>TRBJ1-4|TRBV5-1|15|TRBD1
TGCGCCAGCAGCTTGACCGGGACAGGGGACGAAAAACTGTTTTTT
CASSLTGTGDEKLFF
>TRBJ2-7|TRBV2|13|-
TGTGCCAGCAGTGAAGGCGGAGCCTACGAGCAGTACTTC
CASSEGGAYEQYF
>TRBJ2-2|TRBV5-8|17|TRBD2
TGTGCCAGCAGCTCACGGGGACTAGCGGGTCTTCACGGGGAGCTGTTTTTT
CASSSRGLAGLHGELFF
>TRBJ2-2|TRBV14|15|-
TGTGCCAGCAGAGGCCGCAGGGGGAACACCGGGGAGCTGTTTTTT
CASRGRRGNTGELFF
>TRBJ2-1|TRBV30|15|-
TGTGCCTGGACAAGAGGTGGGAGAACCTACAATGAGCAGTTCTTC
CAWTRGGRTYNEQFF
>TRBJ2-7|TRBV7-9|16|TRBD1
TGTGCCAGCACCCCGGGTTGGGACAGGGGCTCCTACGAGCAGTACTTC
CASTPGWDRGSYEQYF
>TRBJ1-4|TRBV7-9|15|-
TGTGCCAGCAGCCCCGGGATTTCTTCGATTGAAAAACTGTTTTTT
CASSPGISSIEKLFF
>TRBJ1-1|TRBV7-6|16|TRBD1
TGTGCCAGCAGCCAATTACAGGGGGCTGCTGACACTGAAGCTTTCTTT
CASSQLQGAADTEAFF
>TRBJ1-1|TRBV19|15|-
TGTGCCAGTAGCCCAAACACAGGGTATAACACTGAAGCTTTCTTT
CASSPNTGYNTEAFF
>TRBJ1-4|TRBV5-1|16|-
TGCGCCAGCAGCTTGGAAGTCATCGGGGCTAATGAAAAACTGTTTTTT
CASSLEVIGANEKLFF
>TRBJ1-1|TRBV14|13|-
TGTGCCAGCAGCCAAGTTATGAACACTGAAGCTTTCTTT
CASSQVMNTEAFF
>TRBJ2-7|TRBV27|16|TRBD2
TGTGCCAGCAGTCCGACCCGGACTAGCGGGGTGTACGAGCAGTACTTC
CASSPTRTSGVYEQYF
>TRBJ1-4|TRBV7-2|16|-
TGTGCCAGCAGCTCAGGCCGGGGGGTCCATAATGAAAAACTGTTTTTT
CASSSGRGVHNEKLFF
>TRBJ1-6|TRBV30|16|TRBD1
TGTGCCTGGAGTGCCCGGGACAGGGTTTACTATTCACCCCTCCACTTT
CAWSARDRVYYSPLHF
>TRBJ2-7|TRBV28|13|-
TGTGCCAGCAGTGGCGCGGGCCCCTACGAGCAGTACTTC
CASSGAGPYEQYF
>TRBJ1-5|TRBV19|17|TRBD1
TGTGCCAGTAGACGGTTGGACAGGGGGAGAGGCAATCAGCCCCAGCATTTT
CASRRLDRGRGNQPQHF
>TRBJ2-3|TRBV10-1|18|TRBD2
TGCGCCAGCAGTGAATACCTAGCGGGGGAGGTCAGGGCAGATACGCAGTATTTT
CASSEYLAGEVRADTQYF
>TRBJ2-5|TRBV7-2|15|TRBD2
TGTGCCAGCAGCTTCGGAAGCGGGACTGAAGAGACCCAGTACTTC
CASSFGSGTEETQYF
>TRBJ1-1|TRBV29-1|12|-
TGCAGCGTTGAAGAGGGGGGGACTGAAGCTTTCTTT
CSVEEGGTEAFF
>TRBJ2-7|TRBV5-6|15|TRBD2
TGTGCCAGCAAACGGAGCGGGGGGACCTCGGGGGAGCAGTACTTC
CASKRSGGTSGEQYF
>TRBJ2-7|TRBV19|14|-
TGTGCCAGTAGTATGAGTCTAAGCGCCTACGAGCAGTACTTC
CASSMSLSAYEQYF
>TRBJ1-1|TRBV18|15|TRBD1
TGTGCCAGCTCACCACAGAAGGGGGCCCCCACTGAAGCTTTCTTT
CASSPQKGAPTEAFF
>TRBJ2-1|TRBV19|12|-
TGTGCCAGTAGTAGCTCCGGGGGTGAGCAGTTCTTC
CASSSSGGEQFF
>TRBJ2-3|TRBV28|12|-
TGTGCCAGCAGGGTCGGGACAGATACGCAGTATTTT
CASRVGTDTQYF
>TRBJ1-1|TRBV7-3|13|-
TGTGCCAGCAGCTTCCAGGTTAACACTGAAGCTTTCTTT
CASSFQVNTEAFF
>TRBJ1-2|TRBV30|13|-
TGTGCCCTAGCGGGATCGGGGATCTATGGCTACACCTTC
CALAGSGIYGYTF
>TRBJ1-3|TRBV9|14|-
TGTGCCAGCAGCGTAGCGGGCTCTGGAAACACCATATATTTT
CASSVAGSGNTIYF
>TRBJ2-5|TRBV27|14|-
TGTGCCAGCAGTTTAGAGGGAAGGCTAGAGACCCAGTACTTC
CASSLEGRLETQYF
>TRBJ2-1|TRBV28|15|-
TGTGCCAGCCGAGGGAATAAGGCCTGGTACAATGAGCAGTTCTTC
CASRGNKAWYNEQFF
>TRBJ1-1|TRBV9|13|-
TGTGCCAGCAGCGTAGCAGAGAACACTGAAGCTTTCTTT
CASSVAENTEAFF
>TRBJ2-5|TRBV5-8|12|-
TGTGCCAGCAGTAAAGAGCCATGGACCCAGTACTTC
CASSKEPWTQYF
>TRBJ2-7|TRBV30|15|-
TGTGCCTGGAGTCCGACAGTCCGTTCTCCCGTAGAGCAGTACTTC
CAWSPTVRSPVEQYF
>TRBJ2-7|TRBV6-6|15|TRBD2
TGTGCCAGCAGTTCTAGCGGGGGGCACTCCTACGAGCAGTACTTC
CASSSSGGHSYEQYF
>TRBJ2-7|TRBV13|14|TRBD1
TGTGCCAGCAGCTTAGGACAGGGGGAGTGGGAGCAGTACTTC
CASSLGQGEWEQYF
>TRBJ1-2|TRBV7-6|13|TRBD1
TGTGCCAGCAGCTTGGGACAGGAGGGTGGCTACACCTTC
CASSLGQEGGYTF
>TRBJ2-3|TRBV9|17|TRBD2
TGTGCCAGCAGCGTAGCTACGACTAGCGGGGGGGCAGGTACGCAGTATTTT
CASSVATTSGGAGTQYF
>TRBJ2-7|TRBV9|13|-
TGTGCCAGCAGCCTCGGACTGGCCTACGAGCAGTACTTC
CASSLGLAYEQYF
>TRBJ2-3|TRBV5-4|15|TRBD2
TGTGCCAGCAGCGGGCGTACTAGCGGTACAGATACGCAGTATTTT
CASSGRTSGTDTQYF
>TRBJ2-7|TRBV10-3|14|-
TGTGCCATCACCGAAAAGGTCAGGGGTAACGAGCAGTACTTC
CAITEKVRGNEQYF
>TRBJ2-2|TRBV2|16|TRBD1
TGTGCCAGCGGGGGGCGGGACAGGATGGTGACCGGGGAGCTGTTTTTT
CASGGRDRMVTGELFF
>TRBJ2-7|TRBV6-5|14|TRBD1
TGTGCCAGCACCCAGACAGGGGGGATCTACGAGCAGTACTTC
CASTQTGGIYEQYF
>TRBJ2-2|TRBV11-1|14|-
TGTGCCAGCAGCCGTAAACGGGAAACCGGGGAGCTGTTTTTT
CASSRKRETGELFF
>TRBJ2-7|TRBV6-4|16|-
TGTGCCAGCAGTGATAAATTAGTACACCGAGGCTACGAGCAGTACTTC
CASSDKLVHRGYEQYF
>TRBJ2-5|TRBV30|13|-
TGTGCCTGGAGTGTACTTCCCCAAGAGACCCAGTACTTC
CAWSVLPQETQYF
>TRBJ1-1|TRBV7-2|14|TRBD1
TGTGCCAGCAGCGTCCAGGGACAGCGCACTGAAGCTTTCTTT
CASSVQGQRTEAFF
>TRBJ1-1|TRBV7-2|13|-
TGTGCCAGCAGCTTCGGGGGGAACACTGAAGCTTTCTTT
CASSFGGNTEAFF
>TRBJ1-4|TRBV9|17|-
TGTGCCAGCAGCGATGGGGGGAGGGAGATGACTAATGAAAAACTGTTTTTT
CASSDGGREMTNEKLFF